This T cell receptor beta chain stems from a study of cytomegalovirus exposure and HLA in healthy donors. Overall study: There were some 120 million unique TCR beta sequences, drawn from approximately 180 million T cells, in an earlier analysis.

With respect to this clone: Its antigen is not known.

The CDR3 sequence is 11 residues long. The germline CDR1 and CDR2 sequences are KGHSH and LQKENI. Trimming took 3 bases from V and 5 from J, leaving 4 bases between them. Findings and caveats of the study: One later analysis reportedly identified an Asian-associated ancestry cluster that showed fewer N-insertions than the roughly 620-donor mean.

Vbeta (60) and Jbeta (13) primers were used in the PCR. The method was immunoSEQ multiplex PCR; TCRdb's version includes in-frame clones alone and lacks a portion of them. The sample includes about 93,000 clones, around 77% of them seen just once. The TCR sequence derives from a boy aged 10-17 years in good health and CMV-seronegative. The V call is TRBV18, the J call TRBJ2-5; D uncertain. The sequenced material came from PBMCs. The chain's CDR3 is CASSPEETQYF. The CDR3 DNA reads as TGTGCCAGCTCACCGGAGGAGACCCAGTACTTC.